Below, one T cell receptor beta chain is given with its context. What it binds is unknown. Some clones are missing from TCRdb's copy, which holds only in-frame ones; the method was immunoSEQ multiplex PCR. This table holds about 40,000 clones, roughly four fifths found once. The sample is drawn from a study of OX40 agonist ivuxolimab in advanced cancers. Study-wide background: Having had anti-PD-1, anti-PD-L1 or anti-CTLA-4 therapy before was allowed, and roughly 40% had some. Findings and limits, study-wide: CD8+ T cells averaged more expanded clones than CD4+. Near-lowest levels of clonal expansion characterized partial responders at 0.1-3.0 mg/kg.

The sequenced sample was CD4+ or CD8+ T cells sorted from blood, obtained in a trial of the OX40 agonist ivuxolimab. This sequence originates from an adult with an advanced solid tumor such as melanoma, head and neck, liver or kidney cancer.

CDR3 region: CAIRGTSGREDTDTQYF. CDR3 DNA: TGTGCCATCAGGGGGACTAGCGGGAGAGAGGACACAGATACGCAGTATTTT. V gene TRBV10-3 combines with J gene TRBJ2-3; the match to TRBD2 covers 14 bases. Per germline, CDR1 ENHRY and CDR2 SYGVKD. J was trimmed by 2 bases and V by 6 bases; bases with no gene match: 7. There are 17 residues in the CDR3.